Presented here are 14 T cell receptor beta chains from one specimen sequenced in a study of blood T cell repertoires in COVID-19. Clones were sequenced by immunoSEQ multiplex PCR, and TCRdb holds only the in-frame ones, with some missing. The sample shows 280,000 or so clones, roughly 88% of them seen only once. Material: PBMCs or T cells enriched from blood (not recorded which). The receptor set was obtained from a man between 25 and 39 years old who had recovered from COVID-19.

This clone occurred once. For the CDR3, the DNA is TGTGCCAGCAGAGTGGGACAGGGGAATCAGCCCCAGCATTTT. As protein: CASRVGQGNQPQHF. The chain is built from TRBV27 and TRBJ1-5; TRBD1 matches at 10 bases. Germline CDR1 and CDR2: MNHEY and SMNVEV (reference sequence). CDR3 size: 14 residues. With V trimmed by 6 bases and J by 4 bases, 3 bases remained unmatched.

The V and J genes are TRBV6-1 and TRBJ1-5; D is unresolved. Germline V gene lookup returns CDR1 MNHNS and CDR2 SASEGT. Trimming cost V 2 bases and J 0 bases, with 11 bases left between them. The CDR3 covers 16 residues. This CDR3 reads CASSELREYSNQPQHF. CDR3 nucleotides: TGTGCCAGCAGTGAACTCCGGGAATATAGCAATCAGCCCCAGCATTTT.

Details on this clone: The same CDR3 can be traced to other DNA sequences in this sample. The chain links TRBV6-5 to TRBJ2-7; D might be TRBD1 (5 bases). Per germline, CDR1 MNHEY and CDR2 SVGAGI. V dropped 6 bases and J dropped 1 base, with 7 bases sitting between them. CDR3 length: 12 residues. CDR3 in amino acids: CASRGQSYEQYF. Here the CDR3 DNA reads TGTGCCAGCAGAGGACAATCCTACGAGCAGTACTTC.

This chain links TRBV14 with TRBJ1-6, with D maybe TRBD1 (5 bases). Trimming took off 1 base at V and 4 bases at J, with 8 bases between the two ends. The CDR3 length is 15 residues. Germline V gives CDR1 SGHDN, CDR2 FVKESK. CDR3 residues: CASSQAGLYNSPLHF. The CDR3 DNA reads TGTGCCAGCAGCCAAGCGGGACTGTATAATTCACCCCTCCACTTT.

Only one count was recorded for this clone. The chain combines TRBV4-1 with TRBJ1-1, with a weak D call TRBD1 (5 bases). The CDR3 is 16 residues long. Per germline, CDR1 MGHRA and CDR2 YSYEKL. V lost 5 bases, J lost 3 bases, and 19 bases lay in between. The CDR3 region is CASSEIGVSWDTEAFF. As DNA, the CDR3 is TGCGCCAGCAGCGAGATAGGGGTAAGCTGGGACACTGAAGCTTTCTTT.

This chain connects TRBV6-5 to TRBJ1-2; D possibly corresponds to TRBD1 (5 bases). V lost 8 bases and J 2 bases, leaving 9 bases between the germline ends. This CDR3 is 12 amino acids long. Germline CDR1 reads MNHEY; CDR2 reads SVGAGI. CDR3 residues: CASLDRNYGYTF. CDR3 in DNA: TGTGCCAGCCTTGACAGAAACTATGGCTACACCTTC.

V gene TRBV28 combines with J gene TRBJ1-3; unclear D gene. Trimming removed 7 bases from V and 1 base from J, with 11 bases in between. Germline V gene data show CDR1 as MDHEN and CDR2 as SYDVKM. The CDR3 is made up of 14 amino acids. CDR3 loop: CASKRFGSGNTIYF. For the CDR3, the DNA is TGTGCCAGCAAGAGATTCGGTTCTGGAAACACCATATATTTT.

This clone was recorded only once. The J gene is TRBJ2-7, the V gene TRBV9; 7 bases are a match to TRBD2. The CDR3 is 15 residues long. V lost 0 bases and J lost 3; bases outside the gene matches: 6. CDR1 and CDR2 (germline): SGDLS, YYNGEE. The CDR3 spells CASSVGGGPIYEQYF. In DNA, the CDR3 is TGTGCCAGCAGCGTAGGCGGGGGACCTATCTACGAGCAGTACTTC.

The genes are TRBV18 and TRBJ1-3; D remains ambiguous. Germline V gene sequence: CDR1 KGHSH, CDR2 LQKENI. The CDR3 runs to 14 residues. Trimming removed 3 bases from V and 4 bases from J, with 10 bases in between. The CDR3 bases are TGTGCCAGCTCACCCCCGACATCCGGAAACACCATATATTTT. Residues: CASSPPTSGNTIYF.

The V call is TRBV9, the J call TRBJ2-5; TRBD2 aligns across 7 bases. Unmatched junction bases numbered 17, after V lost 4 bases and J lost 5 bases. The CDR3 runs to 17 residues. Germline V lookup: CDR1 SGDLS, CDR2 YYNGEE. CDR3 nucleotide sequence: TGTGCCAGCAGCCGCGCCGGGTGGCGGGGGTCGGAGGAGACCCAGTACTTC. This codes for CASSRAGWRGSEETQYF.

The rearrangement uses TRBV4-3 and TRBJ2-5; D call uncertain. V was pared by 1 base and J by 5 bases, with 8 bases between. CDR1 is LGHNA, CDR2 YSLEER, per germline. This CDR3 has 13 amino acids. The CDR3, as DNA: TGCGCCAGCAGCCAAGCGACATTGGAGACCCAGTACTTC. Translating it yields CASSQATLETQYF.

The chain carries TRBV10-2 and TRBJ2-2; 10 bases align to TRBD2. The CDR3 is 15 residues long. With V trimmed by 1 base and J by 4 bases, 0 bases remained unmatched. Per germline, CDR1 WSHSY and CDR2 SAAADI. The DNA for the CDR3 is TGCGCCAGCAGTGAGTTAGCGGGGGGCACCGGGGAGCTGTTTTTT. Translated: CASSELAGGTGELFF.

V and J are TRBV10-2 and TRBJ2-3, with 15 bases aligning to TRBD2. Germline V gives CDR1 WSHSY, CDR2 SAAADI. V trimming: 5 bases; J trimming: 1 base; junction bases outside the gene matches: 7. There are 18 residues in the CDR3. CDR3 residues: CASSRTSGGALGTDTQYF. For the CDR3, the DNA is TGCGCCAGCAGTCGGACTAGCGGGGGGGCCCTGGGCACAGATACGCAGTATTTT.

About this clone: No conserved phenylalanine or tryptophan is present at the end of the CDR3, so a read error is the likely explanation. The DNA is left out, because the CDR3 cannot be placed on it with certainty; the CDR3 is given as TCRdb lists it. The chain has TRBV9 and TRBJ1-2; the D call of TRBD1 is as the table states it, not checked on the DNA. The germline CDR1 and CDR2 sequences are SGDLS and YYNGEE. The CDR3 extends over 14 residues, inclusive of both ends. This CDR3 is CASSADSFYGYTVI.